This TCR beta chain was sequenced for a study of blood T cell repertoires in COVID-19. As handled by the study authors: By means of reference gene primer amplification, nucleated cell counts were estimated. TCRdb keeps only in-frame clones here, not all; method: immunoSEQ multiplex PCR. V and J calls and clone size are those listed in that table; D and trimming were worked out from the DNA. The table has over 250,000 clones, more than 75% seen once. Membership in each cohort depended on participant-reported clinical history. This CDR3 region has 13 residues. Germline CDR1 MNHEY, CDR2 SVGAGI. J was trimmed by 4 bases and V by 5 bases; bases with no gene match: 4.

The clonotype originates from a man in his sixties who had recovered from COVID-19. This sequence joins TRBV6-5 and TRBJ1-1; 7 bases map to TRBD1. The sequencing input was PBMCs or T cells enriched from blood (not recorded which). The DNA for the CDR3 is TGTGCCAGCAGTAGGGGGCTGAGCACTGAAGCTTTCTTT. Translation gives CASSRGLSTEAFF.